These 28 T cell receptor beta chains came from one sample sequenced in a study of blood T cell repertoires in COVID-19. The method was immunoSEQ multiplex PCR; TCRdb's version includes in-frame clones alone and lacks a portion of them. The data show some 100,000 clones, about 90% seen once. Sequencing was carried out using peripheral blood. Receptors were obtained from a man aged 25-45 years in a cohort sampled during active COVID-19.

The rearrangement joins TRBV7-2 to TRBJ1-1; unclear D gene. V was shortened by 1 base and J by 4 bases, with 10 bases between the two germline ends. The germline CDR1 and CDR2 sequences are SGHTA and FQGNSA. The CDR3 consists of 14 residues. The CDR3 reads CASSLGYGFTEAFF. In nucleotides, the CDR3 is TGTGCCAGCAGCTTAGGTTACGGGTTCACTGAAGCTTTCTTT.

The chain recombines TRBV11-3 with TRBJ2-3, with 13 bases matching TRBD2. The CDR3 totals 16 residues. J lost 4 bases, V lost 4 bases, and 5 bases had no gene match. The V gene's germline CDR1 is SGHNT and CDR2 YENEEA. CDR3 sequence (DNA): TGTGCCAGCAGCTCGGGACTAGCGGGGTGGGCAGATACGCAGTATTTT. It specifies CASSSGLAGWADTQYF. Full variable domain (rest looked up from reference TRBV11-3 and TRBJ2-3): EAGVVQSPRYKIIEKKQPVAFWCNPISGHNTLYWYLQNLGQGPELLIRYENEEAVDDSQLPKDRFSAERLKGVDSTLKIQPAELGDSAVYLCASSSGLAGWADTQYFGPGTRLTVL.

This clone was found once. The chain combines TRBV2 with TRBJ2-1, with 8 bases lining up with TRBD2. The CDR3 consists of 15 residues. V trimming: 6 bases; J trimming: 6 bases; junction bases outside the gene matches: 10. Per germline, CDR1 SNHLY and CDR2 FYNNEI. The DNA for the CDR3 is TGTGCCAGCAGCCACGCGGGGGGCCCATTCAATGAGCAGTTCTTC. Amino acids: CASSHAGGPFNEQFF.

This clone has just a few counts. The gene calls are TRBV7-2 and TRBJ2-7; 7 positions match TRBD1. With V trimmed by 3 bases and J by 0 bases, 2 bases remained unmatched. CDR1 is SGHTA, CDR2 FQGNSA, per germline. This CDR3 comprises 14 residues. In DNA form, the CDR3 reads TGTGCCAGCAGCTTGACAGGGCGCTCCTACGAGCAGTACTTC. Amino acids: CASSLTGRSYEQYF.

The chain uses TRBV12-3 or TRBV12-4 and TRBJ2-2; a weak D match, TRBD2 (6 bases). The CDR3 has 13 amino acids. V lost 11 bases, J lost 6 bases, and 16 bases lay in between. CDR3 nucleotides: TGTGCCGGGAGGACCAGCGGCGCCGGGGAGCTGTTTTTT. The encoded protein is CAGRTSGAGELFF.

This clone showed up just a few times. V is TRBV19 and J is TRBJ1-5; D ambiguous. V lost 7 bases, J lost 1 base, and 14 bases lay in between. Per the germline V gene, CDR1 is LNHDA and CDR2 is SQIVND (reference sequence). The CDR3 loop spans 15 amino acids. CDR3 amino acids: CASTSYPGSNQPQHF. In DNA form, the CDR3 reads TGTGCCAGTACAAGCTACCCAGGAAGCAATCAGCCCCAGCATTTT.

The chain is built from TRBV2 and TRBJ2-1; D ambiguous. Germline V gene sequence: CDR1 SNHLY, CDR2 FYNNEI. The V end was cut by 3 bases, the J end by 4 bases, with 7 bases between. The CDR3 extends over 13 amino acids. The chain's CDR3 is CASSETGYNEQFF. In DNA, the CDR3 is TGTGCCAGCAGTGAGACTGGTTACAATGAGCAGTTCTTC.

This clone showed up just once. This chain connects TRBV6-2 or TRBV6-3 to TRBJ1-4; no clear D gene. V lost 5 bases to trimming and J lost 0 bases, with 7 bases between them. The CDR3 is 14 amino acids. In germline, CDR1 is MNHEY, CDR2 SVGEGT. The DNA for the CDR3 is TGTGCCAGCAGTCGCAGATCAACTAATGAAAAACTGTTTTTT. It encodes CASSRRSTNEKLFF.

The V gene is TRBV7-2, the J gene TRBJ2-5; the D gene is possibly TRBD2 (7 bases). Germline CDR1 SGHTA, CDR2 FQGNSA. The V gene lost 3 bases and the J gene lost 3 bases, with 14 bases spanning the gap. The length of the CDR3 is 15 residues. As DNA, the CDR3 is TGTGCCAGCAGCTTGGGAGGGGGGCCGGAAGAGACCCAGTACTTC. Its translation is CASSLGGGPEETQYF.

The chain carries TRBV11-2 and TRBJ1-2; D possibly corresponds to TRBD1 (6 bases). The ends were cut back, 5 bases at V and 8 bases at J, with 15 bases in the middle. The CDR3 totals 13 residues. The germline CDR1 and CDR2 sequences are SGHAT and FQNNGV. The CDR3 DNA follows: TGTGCCAGCAGCCCCGACAGTGGACAGGGCTACACCTTC. This encodes CASSPDSGQGYTF. The full variable domain, rest sourced from reference TRBV11-2 and TRBJ1-2, is EAGVAQSPRYKIIEKRQSVAFWCNPISGHATLYWYQQILGQGPKLLIQFQNNGVVDDSQLPKDRFSAERLKGVDSTLKIQPAKLEDSAVYLCASSPDSGQGYTFGSGTRLTVV.

This clone showed up just a few times. The same CDR3 also results from other DNA sequences found in this sample. The chain employs TRBV5-1 and TRBJ1-1; the D gene is possibly TRBD1 (5 bases). Trimming shortened V by 1 base and J by 0 bases, and 7 bases separated the two germline ends. The CDR3 contains 14 residues. The germline V gene encodes CDR1 SGHRS and CDR2 YFSETQ. CDR3 protein: CASSLSGMNTEAFF. The DNA of the CDR3 is TGCGCCAGCAGCTTGTCAGGGATGAACACTGAAGCTTTCTTT.

The CDR3 nucleotides read TGTGCCAGCAGCTTCCAGGTCCTACTCGAGCAGTACTTC. Translated: CASSFQVLLEQYF. The rearrangement links TRBV7-2 to TRBJ2-7; no clear D. The CDR3 consists of 13 residues. The V gene's germline CDR1 is SGHTA and CDR2 FQGNSA. Trimming took 3 bases from V and 6 from J, leaving 12 bases between them.

V is TRBV6-2 or TRBV6-3 and J is TRBJ2-7; a possible D gene is TRBD2 (5 bases). The CDR3 covers 17 residues. V lost 6 bases to trimming and J lost 2 bases, with 23 bases between them. CDR1 is MNHEY and CDR2 is SVGEGT in the germline V gene. This CDR3 reads CASSFVPGRGVTYEQYF. For the CDR3, the DNA is TGTGCCAGCAGCTTTGTCCCTGGACGGGGAGTGACCTACGAGCAGTACTTC.

The chain carries TRBV5-1 and TRBJ1-2, with 7 bases aligning to TRBD1. CDR3 length equals 13 residues. Trimming removed 4 bases from V and 7 bases from J; junction bases left unmatched: 7. Germline values: CDR1 SGHRS, CDR2 YFSETQ. The CDR3 is CASSRDRVAGYTF. In nucleotides, the CDR3 is TGCGCCAGCAGCCGCGACAGGGTGGCTGGCTACACCTTC.

This chain joins TRBV2 and TRBJ1-5; D is possibly TRBD1 (5 bases). This CDR3 is 13 amino acids long. Looked up from germline, CDR1 is SNHLY and CDR2 is FYNNEI. V lost 6 bases and J 0 bases, leaving 6 bases between the germline ends. The CDR3 DNA reads TGTGCCAGCAGACAGGATAGCAATCAGCCCCAGCATTTT. Its translation is CASRQDSNQPQHF.

J is TRBJ2-7 and V is TRBV27; 9 bases match TRBD1. Trimming at V came to 5 bases and at J to 2 bases, leaving 1 base not matched to a gene. The CDR3 has 13 amino acids. The germline gives CDR1 MNHEY, CDR2 SMNVEV (reference sequence). Here the CDR3 reads CASSRQGAYEQYF. In nucleotides, the CDR3 is TGTGCCAGCAGTCGACAGGGGGCCTACGAGCAGTACTTC.

The chain links TRBV7-2 to TRBJ1-1; D is possibly TRBD1 (5 bases). CDR1 and CDR2 (germline): SGHTA, FQGNSA. The CDR3 is 14 amino acids. V was trimmed by 5 bases and J by 1 base, leaving 11 bases between them. The CDR3 nucleotides read TGTGCCAGCAGCCCTTTCCAGGGGAACACTGAAGCTTTCTTT. It codes for CASSPFQGNTEAFF.

The chain combines TRBV6-6 with TRBJ1-1; the match to TRBD1 covers 9 bases. Trimming removed 5 bases from V and 9 bases from J; junction bases left unmatched: 13. Germline values: CDR1 MNHNY, CDR2 SVGAGI (reference sequence). CDR3 length: 15 amino acids. The CDR3 DNA follows: TGTGCCAGCAGTGGCACGGGACAGGGACCTTTGAAAGCTTTCTTT. Residues: CASSGTGQGPLKAFF.

The rearrangement links TRBV25-1 to TRBJ1-1; D perhaps matches TRBD1 (5 bases). The germline V gene has CDR1 MGHDK and CDR2 SYGVNS. The CDR3 is made up of 15 amino acids. The V and J ends lost 8 bases and 3 bases respectively, with 19 bases between them. CDR3 region: CASHAERGDYTEAFF. CDR3 coding DNA: TGTGCCAGCCACGCGGAGCGGGGGGATTACACTGAAGCTTTCTTT.

This clone has only a few counts. The chain employs TRBV24-1 and TRBJ1-5; TRBD1 is a possible D gene (6 bases). Germline-derived CDR1 and CDR2 are KGHDR and SFDVKD. The CDR3 consists of 16 residues. V shed 0 bases and J shed 3 bases, with 11 bases lying between them. Here the CDR3 DNA reads TGTGCCACCAGTGATTTGGTAGGGGGTTTCAATCAGCCCCAGCATTTT. This sequence encodes CATSDLVGGFNQPQHF.

The V gene is TRBV2, the J gene TRBJ2-2; 7 nucleotides align to TRBD1. This CDR3 contains 13 residues. Germline V gene data show CDR1 as SNHLY and CDR2 as FYNNEI. V shed 6 bases and J 4 bases; nucleotides not matched to a gene: 2. In DNA, the CDR3 is TGTGCCAGCAGGGGACAGCCCACCGGGGAGCTGTTTTTT. It is translated as CASRGQPTGELFF.

This clone was counted only a few times. The J gene is TRBJ2-7, the V gene TRBV7-2, with D hard to call. The CDR3 has 14 amino acids. The ends were cut back, 1 base at V and 1 base at J, with 8 bases in the middle. Germline CDR1 reads SGHTA; CDR2 reads FQGNSA. In DNA, the CDR3 is TGTGCCAGCAGCTTAGGTCACAGATCCTACGAGCAGTACTTC. Encoded protein: CASSLGHRSYEQYF.

The chain couples TRBV5-1 to TRBJ2-7, with 9 bases aligning to TRBD2. V gave up 2 bases and J gave up 2 bases; unmatched junction bases: 8. The CDR3 is made up of 16 amino acids. Germline values: CDR1 SGHRS, CDR2 YFSETQ. In DNA form, the CDR3 reads TGCGCCAGCAGCTTAACCCCGGGACTAGCAACCTACGAGCAGTACTTC. Amino acid sequence: CASSLTPGLATYEQYF.

The genes are TRBV2 and TRBJ2-7; D is undetermined. The CDR3 totals 14 residues. Trimming shortened V by 3 bases and J by 3 bases, and 12 bases separated the two germline ends. CDR1 and CDR2 (germline): SNHLY, FYNNEI. CDR3 nucleotide sequence: TGTGCCAGCAGTGAGAGGTATTCGGGCTACGAGCAGTACTTC. Translating gives CASSERYSGYEQYF.

The chain joins TRBV7-2 to TRBJ1-6; D ambiguous. The V end lost 5 bases, the J end lost 10 bases, and 15 bases lay between the germline ends. Germline values: CDR1 SGHTA, CDR2 FQGNSA. The CDR3 runs to 14 residues. The CDR3 is CASSPGLSGSPLHF. CDR3 in DNA: TGTGCCAGCAGCCCAGGACTTTCGGGCTCACCCCTCCACTTT.

The chain employs TRBV27 and TRBJ2-5; the match to TRBD2 covers 7 bases. The germline gives CDR1 MNHEY, CDR2 SMNVEV (reference sequence). The CDR3 length is 15 residues. V lost 5 bases, J lost 4 bases, and 10 bases stayed unmatched. In DNA form, the CDR3 reads TGTGCCAGCAGTCCTAGTGGGGGGGTCGGAGAGACCCAGTACTTC. Protein sequence: CASSPSGGVGETQYF.

The V call is TRBV4-1, the J call TRBJ2-5; unclear D gene. This CDR3 is built from 14 residues. The germline V gene has CDR1 MGHRA and CDR2 YSYEKL. V shed 4 bases and J shed 5 bases, with 14 bases lying between them. The CDR3 loop reads CASSLDPQRETQYF. CDR3 nucleotides: TGCGCCAGCAGCCTCGACCCCCAGAGGGAGACCCAGTACTTC.

This chain uses TRBV5-5 with TRBJ1-1; D might be TRBD1 (6 bases). The CDR3 is 14 residues long. The V gene lost 4 bases and the J gene lost 1 base, with 11 bases spanning the gap. The germline V gene encodes CDR1 SGHKS and CDR2 YYEKEE (reference sequence). The chain's CDR3 is CASSRGQSNTEAFF. The CDR3 bases are TGTGCCAGCAGCCGTGGACAGTCGAACACTGAAGCTTTCTTT.